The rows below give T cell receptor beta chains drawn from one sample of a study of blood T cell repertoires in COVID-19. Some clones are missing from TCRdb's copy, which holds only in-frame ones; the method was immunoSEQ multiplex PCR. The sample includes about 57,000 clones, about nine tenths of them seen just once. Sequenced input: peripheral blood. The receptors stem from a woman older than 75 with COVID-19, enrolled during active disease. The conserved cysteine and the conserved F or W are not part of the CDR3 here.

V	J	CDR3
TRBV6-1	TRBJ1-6	ASSEAQGANNSPLH
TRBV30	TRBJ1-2	ACTPVSRTTYGYT
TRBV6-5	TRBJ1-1	ASSYSGEAF
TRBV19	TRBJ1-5	ASSHRGLYQPQH
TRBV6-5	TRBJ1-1	ASSPALNTEAF
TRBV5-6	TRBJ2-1	ASSSTGTSVDNEQF
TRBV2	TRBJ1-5	ASTGGTASNQPQH
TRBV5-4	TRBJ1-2	ASSLAGVQELFGGYT
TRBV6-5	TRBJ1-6	ASRSPGGAASPLH
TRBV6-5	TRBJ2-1	ASSYLPRGGGNEQF
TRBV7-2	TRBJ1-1	ASSFGSVAGNTEAF
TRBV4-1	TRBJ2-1	ASSHRQGESRSSYNEQF
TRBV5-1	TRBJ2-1	ASSLAHGGVSYNEQF
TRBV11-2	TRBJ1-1	ASSFHRTEAF
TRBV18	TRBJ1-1	ASSPTLGGDTEAF
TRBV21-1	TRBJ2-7	ASPRDKIYEQY
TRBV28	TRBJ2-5	ASSQTGPQETQY